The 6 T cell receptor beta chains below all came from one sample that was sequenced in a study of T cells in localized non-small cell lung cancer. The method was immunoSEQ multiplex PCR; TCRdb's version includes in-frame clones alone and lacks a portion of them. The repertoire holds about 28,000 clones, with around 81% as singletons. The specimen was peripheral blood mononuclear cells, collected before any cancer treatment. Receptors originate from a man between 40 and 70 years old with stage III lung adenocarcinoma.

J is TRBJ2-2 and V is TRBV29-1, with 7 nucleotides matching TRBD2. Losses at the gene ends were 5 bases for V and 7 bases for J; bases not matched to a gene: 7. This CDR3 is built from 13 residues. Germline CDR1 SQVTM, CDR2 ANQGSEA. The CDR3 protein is CSVSGRVSGELFF. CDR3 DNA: TGCAGCGTTTCGGGGAGGGTGAGCGGGGAGCTGTTTTTT.

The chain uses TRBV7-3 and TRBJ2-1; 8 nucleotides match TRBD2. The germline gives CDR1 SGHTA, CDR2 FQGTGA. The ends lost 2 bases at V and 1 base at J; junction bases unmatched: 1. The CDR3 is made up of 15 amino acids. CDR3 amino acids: CASSLGTSSYNEQFF. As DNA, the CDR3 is TGTGCCAGCAGCTTAGGGACTAGTTCCTACAATGAGCAGTTCTTC.

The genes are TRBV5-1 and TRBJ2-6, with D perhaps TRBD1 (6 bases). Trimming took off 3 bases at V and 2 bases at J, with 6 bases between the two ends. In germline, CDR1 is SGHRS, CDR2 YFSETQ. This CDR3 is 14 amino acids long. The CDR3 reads CASSSGAGANVLTF. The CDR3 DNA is TGCGCCAGCAGCTCAGGGGCTGGGGCCAACGTCCTGACTTTC.

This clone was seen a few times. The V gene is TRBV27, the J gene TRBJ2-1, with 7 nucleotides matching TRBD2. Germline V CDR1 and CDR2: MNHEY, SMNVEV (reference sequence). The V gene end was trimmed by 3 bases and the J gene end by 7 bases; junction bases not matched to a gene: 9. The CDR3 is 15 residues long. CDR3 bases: TGTGCCAGCAGTTTGGGAGGGAGGGCCACTAATGAGCAGTTCTTC. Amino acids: CASSLGGRATNEQFF.

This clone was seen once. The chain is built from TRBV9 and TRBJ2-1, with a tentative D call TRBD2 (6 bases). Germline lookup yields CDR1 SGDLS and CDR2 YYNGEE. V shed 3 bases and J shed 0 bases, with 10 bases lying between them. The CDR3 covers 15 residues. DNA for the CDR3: TGTGCCAGCAGCGCCGACGGGGGCTCCTACAATGAGCAGTTCTTC. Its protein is CASSADGGSYNEQFF.

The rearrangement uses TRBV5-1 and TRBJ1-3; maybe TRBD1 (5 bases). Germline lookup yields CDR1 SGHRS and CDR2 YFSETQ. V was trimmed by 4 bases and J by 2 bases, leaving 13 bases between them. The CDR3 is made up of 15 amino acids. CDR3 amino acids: CASSSATETGNTIYF. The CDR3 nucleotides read TGCGCCAGCAGCAGCGCGACAGAAACTGGAAACACCATATATTTT.